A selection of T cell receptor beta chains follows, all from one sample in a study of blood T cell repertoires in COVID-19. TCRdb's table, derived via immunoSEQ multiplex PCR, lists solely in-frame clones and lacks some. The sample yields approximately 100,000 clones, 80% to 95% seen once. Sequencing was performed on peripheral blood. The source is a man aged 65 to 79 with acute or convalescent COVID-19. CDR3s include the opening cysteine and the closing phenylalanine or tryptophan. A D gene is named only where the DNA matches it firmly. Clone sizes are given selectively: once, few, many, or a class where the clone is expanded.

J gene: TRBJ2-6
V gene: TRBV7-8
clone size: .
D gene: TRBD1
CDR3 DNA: TGTGCCAGCAGCCACCCGACAGGGTCGGCTGGGGCCAACGTCCTGACTTTC
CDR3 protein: CASSHPTGSAGANVLTF

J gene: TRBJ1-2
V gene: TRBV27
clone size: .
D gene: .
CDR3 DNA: TGTGCCAGCAGTTTCGGGACGTCGGGGGACTATGGCTACACCTTC
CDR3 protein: CASSFGTSGDYGYTF

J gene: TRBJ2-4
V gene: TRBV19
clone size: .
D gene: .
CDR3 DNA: TGTGCCAGTAGTATAGCGGCTACAGACATTCAGTACTTC
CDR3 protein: CASSIAATDIQYF

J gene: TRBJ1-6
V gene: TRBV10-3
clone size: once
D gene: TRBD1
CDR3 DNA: TGTGCCGCCACGGACAGGGCTTATTCACCCCTCCACTTT
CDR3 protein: CAATDRAYSPLHF

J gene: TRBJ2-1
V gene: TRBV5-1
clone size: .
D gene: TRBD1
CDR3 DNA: TGCGCCAGCAGCTTGGCACAGGGGAATCCTGAGCAGTTCTTC
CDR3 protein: CASSLAQGNPEQFF

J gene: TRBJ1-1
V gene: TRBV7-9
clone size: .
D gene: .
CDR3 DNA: TGTGCCAGCAGCTTCCAACCGGGACACAAGAACACTGAAGCTTTCTTT
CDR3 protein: CASSFQPGHKNTEAFF

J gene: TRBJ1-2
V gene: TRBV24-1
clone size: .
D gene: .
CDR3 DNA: TGTGCCACCAGTGACCCCGCGACACCTAACTATGGCTACACCTTC
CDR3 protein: CATSDPATPNYGYTF

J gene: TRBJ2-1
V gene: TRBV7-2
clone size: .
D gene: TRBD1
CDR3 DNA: TGTGCCAGCAGCTCTACCAGGGGGGAGCAGTTCTTC
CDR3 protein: CASSSTRGEQFF

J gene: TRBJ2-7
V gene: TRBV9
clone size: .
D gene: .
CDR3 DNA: TGTGCCAGCAGCGTAGATGTTGGAGCGGACTCCTACGAGCAGTACTTC
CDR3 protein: CASSVDVGADSYEQYF

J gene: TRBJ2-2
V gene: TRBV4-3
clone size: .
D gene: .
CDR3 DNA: TGCGCCAGCAGCCAGCGGAGCGGCGCGAACACCGGGGAGCTGTTTTTT
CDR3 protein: CASSQRSGANTGELFF

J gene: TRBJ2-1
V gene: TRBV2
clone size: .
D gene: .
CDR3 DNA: TGTGCCAGCAGTCCGACAGTGGCCCAGTTCTTC
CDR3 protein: CASSPTVAQFF

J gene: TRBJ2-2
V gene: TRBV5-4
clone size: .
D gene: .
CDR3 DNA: TGTGCCAGCAGCTTTAATCAGGGATTGAACACCGGGGAGCTGTTTTTT
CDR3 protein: CASSFNQGLNTGELFF

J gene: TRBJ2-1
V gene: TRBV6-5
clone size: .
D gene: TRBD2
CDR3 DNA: TGTGCCAGCAGTTACTCGGGGACTAGATACAATGAGCAGTTCTTC
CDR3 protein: CASSYSGTRYNEQFF

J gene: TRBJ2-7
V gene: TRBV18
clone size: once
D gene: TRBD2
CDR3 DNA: TGTGCCAGCTCACCACTGACTAGCGGAACCTACGAGCAGTACTTC
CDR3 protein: CASSPLTSGTYEQYF

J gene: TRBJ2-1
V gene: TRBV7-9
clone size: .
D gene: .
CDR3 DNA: TGTGCCAGCAGCTTAGATCTAGTGGGAGGAGGGAAGTTCTTC
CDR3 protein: CASSLDLVGGGKFF

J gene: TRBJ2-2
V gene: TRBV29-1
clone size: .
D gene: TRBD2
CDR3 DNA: TGCAGCGTCCCTGGGGGCGGGGGGGCCTCCGGGGAGCTGTTTTTT
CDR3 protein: CSVPGGGGASGELFF

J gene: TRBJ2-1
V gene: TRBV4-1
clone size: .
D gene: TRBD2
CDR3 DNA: TGCGCCAGCAGCCAAGGGACTAGCCCCCCGTACAATGAGCAGTTCTTC
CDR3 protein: CASSQGTSPPYNEQFF

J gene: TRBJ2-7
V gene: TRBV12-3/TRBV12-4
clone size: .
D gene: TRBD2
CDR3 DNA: TGTGCCAGCAGCTTTAGCGGGGGGGACGAGCAGTACTTC
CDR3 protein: CASSFSGGDEQYF

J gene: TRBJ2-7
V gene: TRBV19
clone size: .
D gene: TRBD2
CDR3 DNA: TGTGCCAGTAGCGGGACTAACTACGAGCAGTACTTC
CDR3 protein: CASSGTNYEQYF

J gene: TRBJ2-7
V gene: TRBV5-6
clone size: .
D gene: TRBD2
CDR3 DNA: TGTGCCAGCAGCTTTTGGGGGAGGGCCTTAGGGGAGCAGTACTTC
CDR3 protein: CASSFWGRALGEQYF

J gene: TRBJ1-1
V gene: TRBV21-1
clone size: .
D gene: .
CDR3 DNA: TGTGCCAGCAGCACAAGTCTACCCAGGGGGCCCACTGAAGCTTTCTTT
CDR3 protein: CASSTSLPRGPTEAFF

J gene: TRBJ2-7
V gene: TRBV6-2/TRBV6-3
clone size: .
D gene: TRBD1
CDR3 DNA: TGTGCCAGCAGCATTGCAGGACAGGGAATCTACGAGCAGTACTTC
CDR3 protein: CASSIAGQGIYEQYF

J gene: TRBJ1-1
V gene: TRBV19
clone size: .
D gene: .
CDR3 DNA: TGTGCCAGTAGGATCCACCAGGGTGGGAACACTGAAGCTTTCTTT
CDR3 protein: CASRIHQGGNTEAFF

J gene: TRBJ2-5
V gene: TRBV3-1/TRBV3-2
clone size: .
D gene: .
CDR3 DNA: TGTGCCAGCAGCCCGGGACTGTACCAAGAGACCCAGTACTTC
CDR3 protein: CASSPGLYQETQYF

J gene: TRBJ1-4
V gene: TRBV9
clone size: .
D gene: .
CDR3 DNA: TGTGCCAGCAGCGTAGAGGACACCGGTAATGAAAAACTGTTTTTT
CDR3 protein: CASSVEDTGNEKLFF

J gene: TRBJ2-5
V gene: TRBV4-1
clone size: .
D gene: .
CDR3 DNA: TGCGCCAGCAGCCAAGTTCGGCACAGCCAAGAGACCCAGTACTTC
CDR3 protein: CASSQVRHSQETQYF

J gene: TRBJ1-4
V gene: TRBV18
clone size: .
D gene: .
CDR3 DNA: TGTGCCAGCTCACCTCAAACAGATGAAAAACTGTTTTTT
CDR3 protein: CASSPQTDEKLFF

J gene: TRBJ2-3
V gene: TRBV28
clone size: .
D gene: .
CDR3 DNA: TGTGCCAGCAGTTTAATCCGCGGGACTTCAGATACGCAGTATTTT
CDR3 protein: CASSLIRGTSDTQYF

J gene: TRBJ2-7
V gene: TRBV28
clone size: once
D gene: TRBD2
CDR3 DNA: TGTGCCAGCAGTTTATGGGGGACTAGTCCCTACGAGCAGTACTTC
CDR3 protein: CASSLWGTSPYEQYF

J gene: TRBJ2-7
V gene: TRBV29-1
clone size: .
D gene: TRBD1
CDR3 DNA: TGCAGCGTCGAGGGACAGGGGCCTCCTGACGAGCAGTACTTC
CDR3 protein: CSVEGQGPPDEQYF

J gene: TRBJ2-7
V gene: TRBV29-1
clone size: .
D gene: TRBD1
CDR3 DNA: TGCAGCACTCGGACAGGCTCCTACGAGCAGTACTTC
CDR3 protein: CSTRTGSYEQYF

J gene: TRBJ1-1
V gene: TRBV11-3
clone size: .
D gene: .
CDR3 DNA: TGTGCCAGCAGCTTCAGCGCCTCAACTGAAGCTTTCTTT
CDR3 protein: CASSFSASTEAFF

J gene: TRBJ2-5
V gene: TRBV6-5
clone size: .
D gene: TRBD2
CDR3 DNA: TGTGCCAGCAACATCGGGACTAGCGGTGAAGAGACCCAGTACTTC
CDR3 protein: CASNIGTSGEETQYF

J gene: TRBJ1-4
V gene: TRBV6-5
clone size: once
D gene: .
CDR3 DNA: TGTGCCAGCAGTTACTTTACTTCTGGTGAAAAACTGTTTTTT
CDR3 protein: CASSYFTSGEKLFF

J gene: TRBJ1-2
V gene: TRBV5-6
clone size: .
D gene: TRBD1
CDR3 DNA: TGTGCCAGCAGCGGTCCGACAGGGTTGACTAACTATGGCTACACCTTC
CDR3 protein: CASSGPTGLTNYGYTF

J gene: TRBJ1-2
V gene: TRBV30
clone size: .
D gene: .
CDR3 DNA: TGTGCCTGGAGTCCGTCAGGGGAAGGCTACACCTTC
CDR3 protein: CAWSPSGEGYTF

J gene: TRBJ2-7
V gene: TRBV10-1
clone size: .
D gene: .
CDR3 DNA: TGCGCCAGCAGTGAGTCGGGCCGGGACTACGAGCAGTACTTC
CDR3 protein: CASSESGRDYEQYF

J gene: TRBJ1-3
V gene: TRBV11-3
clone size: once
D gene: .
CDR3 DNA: TGTGCCAGCAAAGGAGGACCGCTCTCTGGAAACACCATATATTTT
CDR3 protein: CASKGGPLSGNTIYF

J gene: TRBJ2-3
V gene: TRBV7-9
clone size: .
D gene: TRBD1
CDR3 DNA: TGTGCCAGCAGCCGAATGACAGGGGCCGGGGGCACAGATACGCAGTATTTT
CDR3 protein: CASSRMTGAGGTDTQYF

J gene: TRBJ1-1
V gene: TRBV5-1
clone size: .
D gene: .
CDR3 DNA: TGCGCCAGCAGCTTGGGGGAGGGGAGGATGAACACTGAAGCTTTCTTT
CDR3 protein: CASSLGEGRMNTEAFF

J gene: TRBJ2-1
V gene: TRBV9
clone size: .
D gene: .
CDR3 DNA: TGTGCCAGCAGCGTAGAACAGGGGACTCGTAATGAGCAGTTCTTC
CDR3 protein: CASSVEQGTRNEQFF

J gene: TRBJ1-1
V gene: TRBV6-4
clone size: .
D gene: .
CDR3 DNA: TGTGCCAGCAGTGACCAGGGCTTGAACACTGAAGCTTTCTTT
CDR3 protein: CASSDQGLNTEAFF

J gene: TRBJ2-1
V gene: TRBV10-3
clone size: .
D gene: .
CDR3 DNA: TGTGCCATCAGTGAAGAGGGTAATGAGCAGTTCTTC
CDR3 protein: CAISEEGNEQFF

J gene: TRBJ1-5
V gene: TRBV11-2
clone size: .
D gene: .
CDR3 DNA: TGTGCCAGCAGCATAGGGCCTAGCAATCAGCCCCAGCATTTT
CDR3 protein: CASSIGPSNQPQHF

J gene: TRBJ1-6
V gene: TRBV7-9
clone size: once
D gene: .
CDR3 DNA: TGTGCCAGCAGCTTTGAGGGATCACCCCTCCACTTT
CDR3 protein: CASSFEGSPLHF

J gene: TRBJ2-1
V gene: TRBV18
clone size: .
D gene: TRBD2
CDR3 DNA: TGTGCCAGCTCACAATTACATCCAGGGTACCGCGGGGGGAATGAGCAGTTCTTC
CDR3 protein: CASSQLHPGYRGGNEQFF

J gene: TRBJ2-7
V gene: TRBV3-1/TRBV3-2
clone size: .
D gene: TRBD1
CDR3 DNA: TGTGCCAGCAGCCAAAGGGACAGTCACTACGAGCAGTACTTC
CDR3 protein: CASSQRDSHYEQYF

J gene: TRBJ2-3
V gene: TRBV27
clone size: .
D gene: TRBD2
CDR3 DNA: TGTGCCAGCAGTCCCAGGACTAGCGGGGGCACAGATACGCAGTATTTT
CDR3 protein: CASSPRTSGGTDTQYF

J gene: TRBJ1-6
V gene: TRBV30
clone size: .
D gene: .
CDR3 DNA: TGTGCCTGGAGTTTCCAGGGAAATTCACCCCTCCACTTT
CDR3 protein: CAWSFQGNSPLHF